This T cell receptor beta chain appears in the sequencing data of a study of cytomegalovirus exposure and HLA in healthy donors. Study overall: In terms of ancestry, the Caucasian-associated cluster contained about 81% of the approximately 430 genotyped donors.

General study findings and limits: Per published accounts, TCR beta sequences correctly predicted the HLA-A and HLA-B alleles of most subjects.

Regarding this clone: The antigen is undetermined.

This PCR relied on a set of 60 Vbeta primers and 13 Jbeta primers. This table comes from immunoSEQ multiplex PCR, and its TCRdb copy is limited to in-frame clones, with some not included. Altogether about 110,000 clones are present, over 65% being singletons, with the ten largest covering roughly 5%. V gave up 10 bases and J gave up 9 bases; unmatched junction bases: 15. This CDR3 has 14 residues. CDR1 and CDR2 (germline): LNHDA, SQIVND (reference sequence). Source material: PBMCs. This TCR came from a female donor in good health and CMV-seropositive. This chain links TRBV19 with TRBJ1-2, with 9 positions matching TRBD1. CDR3 DNA sequence: TGTGCCACCGGTGACAGGGGGGGATTATATCGCTACACCTTC. It is translated as CATGDRGGLYRYTF.